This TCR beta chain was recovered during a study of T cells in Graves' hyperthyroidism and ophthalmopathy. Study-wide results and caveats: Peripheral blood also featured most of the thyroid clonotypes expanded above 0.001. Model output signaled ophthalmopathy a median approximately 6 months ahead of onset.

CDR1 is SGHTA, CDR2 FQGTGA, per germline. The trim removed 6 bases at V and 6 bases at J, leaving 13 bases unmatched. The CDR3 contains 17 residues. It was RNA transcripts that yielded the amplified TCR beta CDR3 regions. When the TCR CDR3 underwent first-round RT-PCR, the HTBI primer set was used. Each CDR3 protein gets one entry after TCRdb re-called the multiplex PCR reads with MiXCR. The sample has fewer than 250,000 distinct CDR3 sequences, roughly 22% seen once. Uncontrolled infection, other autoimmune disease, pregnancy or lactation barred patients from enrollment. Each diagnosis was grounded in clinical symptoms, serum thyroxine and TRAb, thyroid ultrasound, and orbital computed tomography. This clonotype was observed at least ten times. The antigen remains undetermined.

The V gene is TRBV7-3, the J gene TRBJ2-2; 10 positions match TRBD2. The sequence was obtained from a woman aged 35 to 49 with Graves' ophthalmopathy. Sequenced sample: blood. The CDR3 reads CASRANQREGPSGELFF. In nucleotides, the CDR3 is TGTGCCAGCAGGGCCAATCAGCGGGAGGGCCCGTCCGGGGAGCTGTTTTTT. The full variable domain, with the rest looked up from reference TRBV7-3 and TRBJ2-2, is GAGVSQTPSNKVTEKGKYVELRCDPISGHTALYWYRQSLGQGPEFLIYFQGTGAADDSGLPNDRFFAVRPEGSVSTLKIQRTERGDSAVYLCASRANQREGPSGELFFGEGSRLTVL.